This T cell receptor (beta chain) was observed in a study of T-cell memory formation after mild COVID-19. Study observations and caveats: Among contracting clones, CD4+ were mainly CM/EM and CD8+ enriched in EMRA.

With respect to this clonotype: Its antigen remains unidentified.

TCRdb reanalysed the 5' RACE reads using MiXCR and keeps one entry per CDR3 protein. The sample records about 190,000 distinct CDR3 sequences, 10% to 13% being singletons. V lost 5 bases and J lost 12, with 14 bases in between. CDR3 length equals 12 residues. Germline CDR1 and CDR2: SNHLY and FYNNEI. The TCR originated in a man aged 18 to 29 who had mild COVID-19 (a few samples of this study predate the infection). Cell type and time point are not known. The sequencing input was PBMCs or a T cell subset sorted from them (not recorded which). The rearrangement links TRBV2 to TRBJ2-4; D is unclear. CDR3 in DNA: TGTGCCAGCAGTTCTCCCAACCAGGATCAGTACTTC. The encoded protein is CASSSPNQDQYF.